These 9 T cell receptor beta chains came from one sample sequenced in a study of cytomegalovirus exposure and HLA in healthy donors. Amplification used 60 Vbeta primers and 13 Jbeta primers. Generated by immunoSEQ multiplex PCR, the TCRdb table keeps only in-frame clones and is missing some. The repertoire includes 160,000 or so clones, around 79% of them detected once, and approximately 6.3% sits in the top ten. Sequencing used PBMCs. These receptors all come from a man aged 35 to 55 in good health and CMV-seropositive.

This chain connects TRBV15 to TRBJ1-1; D call uncertain. CDR3 length: 12 residues. Germline assignment: CDR1 LNHNV and CDR2 YYDKDF (reference sequence). Trimming pared 0 bases from V and 9 bases from J, leaving 8 bases between. The CDR3 bases are TGTGCCACCAGCAGAGATAACAGACAAGCTTTCTTT. It yields the protein CATSRDNRQAFF. Looking up the rest from reference TRBV15 and TRBJ1-1 gives the full variable domain: DAMVIQNPRYQVTQFGKPVTLSCSQTLNHNVMYWYQQKSSQAPKLLFHYYDKDFNNEADTPDNFQSRRPNTSFCFLDIRSPGLGDTAMYLCATSRDNRQAFFGQGTRLTVV.

V usage is TRBV18 and J usage is TRBJ2-5, with 10 bases aligning to TRBD1. The germline V gene has CDR1 KGHSH and CDR2 LQKENI. The CDR3 totals 15 residues. The V and J ends lost 3 bases and 5 bases, in that order; junction bases with no gene match: 6. This chain's CDR3 is CASSPGTGDWETQYF. The CDR3 region has the DNA TGTGCCAGCTCACCCGGGACAGGGGATTGGGAGACCCAGTACTTC.

The chain joins TRBV10-3 to TRBJ2-3, with TRBD2 identical over 14 bases. Per germline, CDR1 ENHRY and CDR2 SYGVKD. V shed 8 bases and J 3 bases; nucleotides not matched to a gene: 4. The CDR3 runs 15 residues. CDR3 residues: CAIGGLAGVTDTQYF. As DNA, the CDR3 is TGTGCCATCGGGGGACTAGCGGGAGTAACAGATACGCAGTATTTT.

There are a few counts of this clone. This rearrangement joins TRBV10-2 to TRBJ1-2; TRBD1 is a possible D gene (6 bases). Germline V CDR1 and CDR2: WSHSY, SAAADI. This CDR3 comprises 15 residues. V was shortened by 6 bases and J by 5 bases, with 19 bases between the two germline ends. The CDR3 is CASRGQGPGWYGYTF. For the CDR3, the DNA is TGCGCCAGCAGGGGGCAGGGGCCGGGGTGGTATGGCTACACCTTC.

The V gene is TRBV14, the J gene TRBJ2-3, with D possibly being TRBD2 (6 bases). Trimming stripped 4 bases from V and 2 bases from J, with 13 bases between. The CDR3 runs 15 residues. Germline V gives CDR1 SGHDN, CDR2 FVKESK. Written as DNA, the CDR3 is TGTGCCAGCAGCCCGCGGGACTTTATCACAGATACGCAGTATTTT. This translates into CASSPRDFITDTQYF.

The rearrangement uses TRBV28 and TRBJ2-1; 13 nucleotides align to TRBD2. Germline CDR1 MDHEN, CDR2 SYDVKM. This CDR3 contains 14 residues. V shed 7 bases and J 9 bases; nucleotides not matched to a gene: 6. Here the CDR3 DNA reads TGTGCCAGCATTACTAGCGGGAGGGTGGGTGAGCAGTTCTTC. Protein sequence: CASITSGRVGEQFF.

This chain uses TRBV6-5 with TRBJ1-1; D not resolved. Germline V gives CDR1 MNHEY, CDR2 SVGAGI. This CDR3 is 13 amino acids long. Trimming pared 2 bases from V and 1 base from J, leaving 5 bases between. This CDR3 is CASSYLENTEAFF. The CDR3, as DNA: TGTGCCAGCAGTTACCTAGAGAACACTGAAGCTTTCTTT.

Notes on this clone: Additional DNA sequences in this sample encode the identical CDR3. The gene calls are TRBV6-5 and TRBJ1-1; 8 bases agree with TRBD1. CDR1 and CDR2 from the germline V gene are MNHEY and SVGAGI. The junction had 1 base not matched to a gene; V was cut back by 6 bases and J by 1 base. This CDR3 region has 13 residues. DNA of the CDR3: TGTGCCAGCAGGGGGACAGGGAACACTGAAGCTTTCTTT. Protein product: CASRGTGNTEAFF.

The J gene is TRBJ2-7, the V gene TRBV14, with D uncertain. The CDR3 sequence is 13 residues long. Trimming cost V 4 bases and J 6 bases, with 13 bases left between them. Germline V lookup: CDR1 SGHDN, CDR2 FVKESK. CDR3 loop: CASSLGLITEQYF. Here the CDR3 DNA reads TGTGCCAGCAGCCTTGGGCTTATCACCGAGCAGTACTTC.